One sample yielded the 11 T cell receptor beta chains listed below, sequenced in a study of CD8+CD57+ T cells in acquired aplastic anemia. Both TCR beta VDJ combination and CDR3 sequence profiling were carried out. Genomic DNA was the template for this profiling. TCRdb recomputed calls from the reads with MiXCR, one row per CDR3 protein. The table shows fewer than 200,000 distinct CDR3 sequences, with around 50% occurring only once. Individuals selected for sequencing had exhibited CD8+CD57+ cell expansion on flow cytometry. Source material: sorted CD4+, CD8+, or CD8+CD57+ T cells (not recorded which) from PBMCs. The source is a human donor with aplastic anemia.

This clonotype was counted at least ten times. The V call is TRBV5-1, the J call TRBJ2-3; 7 nucleotides align to TRBD1. Losses at the gene ends were 4 bases for V and 4 bases for J; bases not matched to a gene: 12. The CDR3 is made up of 16 amino acids. Germline loops: CDR1 SGHRS, CDR2 YFSETQ. DNA for the CDR3: TGCGCCAGCAGCAAGGCCACAGGACAGGCGCCAGATACGCAGTATTTT. Its translation: CASSKATGQAPDTQYF.

The chain employs TRBV27 and TRBJ2-7, with 11 nucleotides matching TRBD2. The CDR3 spans 16 residues. The trim removed 6 bases at V and 4 bases at J, leaving 11 bases unmatched. The V gene's germline CDR1 is MNHEY and CDR2 SMNVEV (reference sequence). The CDR3 DNA follows: TGTGCCAGCAGCCCAAGGGAGCTAGCGGGGGGTTACGAGCAGTACTTC. It encodes CASSPRELAGGYEQYF.

The sample holds many counts of this clonotype. The chain carries TRBV7-9 and TRBJ2-5, with 9 nucleotides matching TRBD2. The V gene end was trimmed by 0 bases and the J gene end by 4 bases; junction bases not matched to a gene: 6. The germline gives CDR1 SEHNR, CDR2 FQNEAQ (reference sequence). The CDR3 runs 16 residues. The CDR3 reads CASSLARRGGSETQYF. In DNA, the CDR3 is TGTGCCAGCAGCTTAGCGCGGCGGGGGGGCTCAGAGACCCAGTACTTC. The variable domain in full, completed from reference TRBV7-9 and TRBJ2-5, reads DTGVSQNPRHKITKRGQNVTFRCDPISEHNRLYWYRQTLGQGPEFLTYFQNEAQLEKSRLLSDRFSAERPKGSFSTLEIQRTEQGDSAMYLCASSLARRGGSETQYFGPGTRLLVL.

This clonotype appeared many times. The rearrangement joins TRBV15 to TRBJ2-5; TRBD2 aligns across 7 bases. V gave up 2 bases and J gave up 6 bases; unmatched junction bases: 12. CDR1 LNHNV and CDR2 YYDKDF come from the germline V gene (reference sequence). CDR3 length: 16 residues. Here the CDR3 reads CATSRSRTGGVKTQYF. Here the CDR3 DNA reads TGTGCCACCAGCAGAAGTCGTACGGGGGGAGTAAAGACCCAGTACTTC.

The V gene is TRBV19, the J gene TRBJ2-7, with 11 bases identical to TRBD1. Germline-derived CDR1 and CDR2 are LNHDA and SQIVND (reference sequence). This CDR3 region has 13 residues. J was trimmed by 4 bases and V by 10 bases; bases with no gene match: 6. The CDR3 sequence: CATARDRGYEQYF. Written as DNA, the CDR3 is TGTGCCACCGCGAGGGACAGGGGGTACGAGCAGTACTTC.

The rearrangement joins TRBV2 to TRBJ2-7; D gene uncertain. The CDR3 is made up of 11 amino acids. V shed 6 bases and J shed 7 bases, with 10 bases lying between them. Germline V gene lookup returns CDR1 SNHLY and CDR2 FYNNEI. The CDR3 region is CASRGRIEQYF. The CDR3 DNA is TGTGCCAGCAGGGGCCGTATTGAGCAGTACTTC. Full variable domain (missing parts from reference TRBV2 and TRBJ2-7): EPEVTQTPSHQVTQMGQEVILRCVPISNHLYFYWYRQILGQKVEFLVSFYNNEISEKSEIFDDQFSVERPDGSNFTLKIRSTKLEDSAMYFCASRGRIEQYFGPGTRLTVT.

CDR3 coding DNA: TGTGCCAGCAGCCGAACAGGGGTTTCTGGAAACACCATATATTTT. Translation gives CASSRTGVSGNTIYF. The chain is built from TRBV6-1 and TRBJ1-3; 7 nucleotides align to TRBD1. Losses at the gene ends were 6 bases for V and 1 base for J; bases not matched to a gene: 6. The CDR3 is 15 amino acids. CDR1 and CDR2 (germline): MNHNS, SASEGT.

This clonotype was observed many times. The J gene is TRBJ2-2, the V gene TRBV7-3; D is perhaps TRBD1 or TRBD2 (5 bases each). This CDR3 region has 15 residues. V was pared by 4 bases and J by 4 bases, with 13 bases between. Germline V gene lookup returns CDR1 SGHTA and CDR2 FQGTGA. CDR3 residues: CASSSQGAGTGELFF. The DNA for the CDR3 is TGTGCCAGCAGCTCGCAGGGTGCGGGCACCGGGGAGCTGTTTTTT.

At least ten counts were recorded for this clonotype. The chain links TRBV12-3 or TRBV12-4 to TRBJ1-5, with D perhaps matching TRBD1 (6 bases). Deletions cut 5 bases from V and 0 bases from J, with 11 bases between. The CDR3 consists of 15 residues. CDR3 nucleotide sequence: TGTGCCAGCAGTGATGACAGGTTTAGCAATCAGCCCCAGCATTTT. Translated, it gives CASSDDRFSNQPQHF.

This clonotype came up a few times. The chain couples TRBV20-1 to TRBJ2-7; D assignment may be TRBD1 or TRBD2 (7 bases each). Trimming took 2 bases from V and 2 from J, leaving 13 bases between them. The germline V gene encodes CDR1 DFQATT and CDR2 SNEGSKA (reference sequence). CDR3 length: 14 amino acids. The CDR3 nucleotides read TGCAGTGCTAGATGGGAGGGGACAGCCTACGAGCAGTACTTC. This translates into CSARWEGTAYEQYF.

This clonotype was seen more than once but under ten times. This may come from a read error, since a much larger clone is one base off. The gene calls are TRBV7-8 and TRBJ1-3, with D possibly being TRBD1 (5 bases). The CDR3 contains 17 residues. Germline CDR1 SGHVS, CDR2 FQNEAQ. Trimming cost V 5 bases and J 0 bases, with 17 bases left between them. CDR3 in amino acids: CASSARGVSNSGNTIYF. The DNA of the CDR3 is TGTGCCAGCAGCGCGCGAGGGGTCTCGAACTCTGGAAACACCATATATTTT.